The clone carrying this T cell receptor (beta chain) was counted at least ten times. Its antigen is undetermined. TCRdb ran MiXCR on the reads and lists one entry per CDR3 protein. The sample has 750,000 to 900,000 distinct CDR3 sequences, 25% to 35% seen once. The entry originates in a study of T cell repertoires in cytomegalovirus infection. Study-level results: In two of eight donors, the top clonotype was HLA-C-restricted CMV-specific.

The CDR3 contains 16 residues. The V end was cut by 4 bases, the J end by 4 bases, with 19 bases between. The germline V gene has CDR1 SEHNR and CDR2 FQNEAQ (reference sequence). The sample was cultured CD8+ T cells from PBMCs, taken from culture after CMV antigen stimulation. The receptor was isolated from a human donor in good health (CMV status not recorded). Some clones in this sample may be carry-over from other donors' samples. The chain recombines TRBV7-9 with TRBJ2-5, with D perhaps TRBD2 (6 bases). The CDR3 spells CASSSTVGVGGETQYF. The CDR3 bases are TGTGCCAGCAGCTCGACTGTTGGAGTGGGGGGAGAGACCCAGTACTTC.